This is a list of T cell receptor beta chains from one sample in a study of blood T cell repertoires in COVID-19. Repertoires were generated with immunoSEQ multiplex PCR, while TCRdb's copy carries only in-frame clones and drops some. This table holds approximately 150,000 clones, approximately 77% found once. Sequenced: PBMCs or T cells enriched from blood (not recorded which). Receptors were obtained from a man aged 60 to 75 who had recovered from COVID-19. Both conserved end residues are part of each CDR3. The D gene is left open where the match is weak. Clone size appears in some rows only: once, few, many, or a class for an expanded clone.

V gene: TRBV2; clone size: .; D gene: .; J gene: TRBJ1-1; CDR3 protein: CASRQNTEAFF; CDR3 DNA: TGTGCCAGCAGACAGAACACTGAAGCTTTCTTT
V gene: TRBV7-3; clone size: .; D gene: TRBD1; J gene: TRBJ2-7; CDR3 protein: CASSPGTGQDYEQYF; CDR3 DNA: TGTGCCAGCAGCCCAGGGACAGGGCAGGACTACGAGCAGTACTTC
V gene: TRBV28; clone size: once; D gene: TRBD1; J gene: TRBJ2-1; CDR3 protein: CASSFETGVNEQFF; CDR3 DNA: TGTGCCAGCAGTTTTGAGACAGGGGTGAATGAGCAGTTCTTC
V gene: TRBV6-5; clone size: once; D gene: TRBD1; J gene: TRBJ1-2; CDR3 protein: CATYRQGGYGYTF; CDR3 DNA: TGTGCCACCTACAGACAGGGGGGCTATGGCTACACCTTC
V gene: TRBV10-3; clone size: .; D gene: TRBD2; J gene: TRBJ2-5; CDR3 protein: CAISDGTRAPGTQYF; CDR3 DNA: TGTGCCATCAGTGACGGGACTAGAGCTCCGGGGACCCAGTACTTC
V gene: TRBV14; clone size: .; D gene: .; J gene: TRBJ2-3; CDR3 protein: CASSQPGSSTDTQYF; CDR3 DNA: TGTGCCAGCAGCCAACCAGGGTCGAGCACAGATACGCAGTATTTT
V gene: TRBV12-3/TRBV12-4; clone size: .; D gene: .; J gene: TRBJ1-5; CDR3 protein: CASSRNYQPQHF; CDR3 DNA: TGTGCCAGCAGCCGTAACTATCAGCCCCAGCATTTT
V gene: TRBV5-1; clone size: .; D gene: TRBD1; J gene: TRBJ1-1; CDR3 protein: CASSTDRGKNTEAFF; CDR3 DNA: TGCGCCAGCAGCACAGACAGGGGAAAGAACACTGAAGCTTTCTTT
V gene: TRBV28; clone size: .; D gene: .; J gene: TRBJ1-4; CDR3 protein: CASSFSDNEKLFF; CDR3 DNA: TGTGCCAGCAGTTTCTCAGATAATGAAAAACTGTTTTTT
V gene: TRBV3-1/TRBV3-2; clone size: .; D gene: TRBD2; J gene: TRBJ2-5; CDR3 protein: CASSQQTSGGTQYF; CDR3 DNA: TGTGCCAGCAGCCAGCAGACTAGCGGCGGGACCCAGTACTTC
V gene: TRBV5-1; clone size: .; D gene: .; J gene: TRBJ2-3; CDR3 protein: CASSLRGAGLDTQYF; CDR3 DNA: TGCGCCAGCAGCTTGAGGGGTGCAGGGTTAGATACGCAGTATTTT